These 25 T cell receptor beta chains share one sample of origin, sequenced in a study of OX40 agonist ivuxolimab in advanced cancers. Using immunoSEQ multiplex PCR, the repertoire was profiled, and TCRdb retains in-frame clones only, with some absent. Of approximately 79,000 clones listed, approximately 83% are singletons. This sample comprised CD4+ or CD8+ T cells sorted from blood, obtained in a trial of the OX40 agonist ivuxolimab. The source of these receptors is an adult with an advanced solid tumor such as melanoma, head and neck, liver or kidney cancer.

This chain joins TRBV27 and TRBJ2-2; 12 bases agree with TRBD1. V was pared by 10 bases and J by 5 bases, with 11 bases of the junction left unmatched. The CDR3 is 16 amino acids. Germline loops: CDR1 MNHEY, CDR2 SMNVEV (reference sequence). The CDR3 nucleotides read TGTGCCACGGGTCCGGGACAGGGGGCCCGGACCGGGGAGCTGTTTTTT. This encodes CATGPGQGARTGELFF.

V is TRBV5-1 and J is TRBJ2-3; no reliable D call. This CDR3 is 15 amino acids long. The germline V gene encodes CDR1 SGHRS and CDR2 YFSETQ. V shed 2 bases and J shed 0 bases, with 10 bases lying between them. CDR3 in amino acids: CASSLESSSTDTQYF. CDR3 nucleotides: TGCGCCAGCAGCTTAGAGAGTTCCAGCACAGATACGCAGTATTTT.

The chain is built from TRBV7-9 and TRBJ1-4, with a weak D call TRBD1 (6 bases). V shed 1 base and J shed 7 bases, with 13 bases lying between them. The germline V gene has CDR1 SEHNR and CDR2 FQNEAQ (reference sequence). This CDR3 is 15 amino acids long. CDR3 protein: CASSLDGGGSEKLFF. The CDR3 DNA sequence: TGTGCCAGCAGCTTAGACGGAGGGGGGAGTGAAAAACTGTTTTTT.

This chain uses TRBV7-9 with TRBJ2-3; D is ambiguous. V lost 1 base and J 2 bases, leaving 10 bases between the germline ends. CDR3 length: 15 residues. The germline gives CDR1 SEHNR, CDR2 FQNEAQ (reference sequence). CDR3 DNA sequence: TGTGCCAGCAGCTTAGAGAAGGTGCCCACAGATACGCAGTATTTT. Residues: CASSLEKVPTDTQYF. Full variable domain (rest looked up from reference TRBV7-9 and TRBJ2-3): DTGVSQNPRHKITKRGQNVTFRCDPISEHNRLYWYRQTLGQGPEFLTYFQNEAQLEKSRLLSDRFSAERPKGSFSTLEIQRTEQGDSAMYLCASSLEKVPTDTQYFGPGTRLTVL.

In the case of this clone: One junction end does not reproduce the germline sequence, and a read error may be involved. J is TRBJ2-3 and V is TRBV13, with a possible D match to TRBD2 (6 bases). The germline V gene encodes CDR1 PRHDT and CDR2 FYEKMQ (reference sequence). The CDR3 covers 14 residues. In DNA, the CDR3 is TGTGCCAGCAGCTCTCGGCTAGCGAGCTCAGATACGGGTTTT. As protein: CASSSRLASSDTGF.

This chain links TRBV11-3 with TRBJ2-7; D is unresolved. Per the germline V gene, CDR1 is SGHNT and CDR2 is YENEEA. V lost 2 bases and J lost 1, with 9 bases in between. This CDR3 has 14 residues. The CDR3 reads CASSLLAVSYEQYF. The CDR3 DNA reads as TGTGCCAGCAGCTTACTCGCGGTATCCTACGAGCAGTACTTC. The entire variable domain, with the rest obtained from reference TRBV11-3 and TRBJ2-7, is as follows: EAGVVQSPRYKIIEKKQPVAFWCNPISGHNTLYWYLQNLGQGPELLIRYENEEAVDDSQLPKDRFSAERLKGVDSTLKIQPAELGDSAVYLCASSLLAVSYEQYFGPGTRLTVT.

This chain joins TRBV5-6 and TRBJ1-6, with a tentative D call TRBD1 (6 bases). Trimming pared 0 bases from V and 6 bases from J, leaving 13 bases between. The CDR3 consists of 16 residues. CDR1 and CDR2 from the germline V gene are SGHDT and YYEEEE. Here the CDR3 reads CASSLVGQGLNSPLHF. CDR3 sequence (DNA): TGTGCCAGCAGCTTGGTGGGACAAGGTCTTAATTCACCCCTCCACTTT. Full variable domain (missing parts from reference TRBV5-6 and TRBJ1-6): DAGVTQSPTHLIKTRGQQVTLRCSPKSGHDTVSWYQQALGQGPQFIFQYYEEEERQRGNFPDRFSGHQFPNYSSELNVNALLLGDSALYLCASSLVGQGLNSPLHFGNGTRLTVT.

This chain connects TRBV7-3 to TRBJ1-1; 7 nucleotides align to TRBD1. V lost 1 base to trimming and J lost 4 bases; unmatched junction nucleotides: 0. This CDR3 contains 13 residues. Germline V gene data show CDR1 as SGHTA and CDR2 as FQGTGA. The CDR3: CASSLKGATEAFF. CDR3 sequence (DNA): TGTGCCAGCAGCTTAAAGGGGGCCACTGAAGCTTTCTTT.

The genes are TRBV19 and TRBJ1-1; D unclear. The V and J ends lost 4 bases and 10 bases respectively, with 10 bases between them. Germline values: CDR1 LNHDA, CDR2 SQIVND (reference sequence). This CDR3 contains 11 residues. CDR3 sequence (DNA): TGTGCCAGTAGTACCCAGGTACGAGCTTTCTTT. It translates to CASSTQVRAFF.

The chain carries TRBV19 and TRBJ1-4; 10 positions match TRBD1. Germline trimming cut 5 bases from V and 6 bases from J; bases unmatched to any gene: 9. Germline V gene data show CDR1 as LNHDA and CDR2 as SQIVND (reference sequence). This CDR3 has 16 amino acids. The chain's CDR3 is CASSDQRDRGHEKLFF. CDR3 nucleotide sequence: TGTGCCAGTAGTGATCAGAGGGACAGGGGACATGAAAAACTGTTTTTT.

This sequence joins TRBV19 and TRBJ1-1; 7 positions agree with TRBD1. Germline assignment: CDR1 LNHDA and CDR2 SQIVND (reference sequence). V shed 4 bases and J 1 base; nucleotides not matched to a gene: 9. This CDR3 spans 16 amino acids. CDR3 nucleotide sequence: TGTGCCAGTAGTAAAAAAACCGGGACAGCGAACACTGAAGCTTTCTTT. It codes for CASSKKTGTANTEAFF.

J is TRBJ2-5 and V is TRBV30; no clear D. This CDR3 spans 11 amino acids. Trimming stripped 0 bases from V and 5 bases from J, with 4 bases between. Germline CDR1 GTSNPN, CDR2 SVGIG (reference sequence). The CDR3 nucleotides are TGTGCCTGGAGTGTACTGGAGACCCAGTACTTC. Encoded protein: CAWSVLETQYF. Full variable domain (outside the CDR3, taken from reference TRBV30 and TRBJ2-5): SQTIHQWPATLVQPVGSPLSLECTVEGTSNPNLYWYRQAAGRGLQLLFYSVGIGQISSEVPQNLSASRPQDRQFILSSKKLLLSDSGFYLCAWSVLETQYFGPGTRLLVL.

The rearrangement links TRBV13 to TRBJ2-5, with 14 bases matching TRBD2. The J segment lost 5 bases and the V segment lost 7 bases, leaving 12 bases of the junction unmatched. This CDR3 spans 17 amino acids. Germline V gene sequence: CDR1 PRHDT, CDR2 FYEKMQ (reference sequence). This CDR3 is CASTLQTSGRGSETQYF. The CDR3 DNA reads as TGTGCCAGCACCCTCCAGACTAGCGGGAGGGGGAGCGAGACCCAGTACTTC.

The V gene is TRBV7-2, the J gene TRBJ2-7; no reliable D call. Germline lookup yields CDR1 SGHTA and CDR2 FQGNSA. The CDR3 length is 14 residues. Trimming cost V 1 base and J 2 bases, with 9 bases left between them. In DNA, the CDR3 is TGTGCCAGCAGCTTAGAATACTACACCTACGAGCAGTACTTC. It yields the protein CASSLEYYTYEQYF.

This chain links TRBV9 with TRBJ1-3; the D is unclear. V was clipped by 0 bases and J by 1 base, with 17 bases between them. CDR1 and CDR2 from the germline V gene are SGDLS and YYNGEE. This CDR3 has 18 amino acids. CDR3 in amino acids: CASSVDPKPPRSGNTIYF. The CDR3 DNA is TGTGCCAGCAGCGTAGACCCCAAGCCTCCGAGGTCTGGAAACACCATATATTTT.

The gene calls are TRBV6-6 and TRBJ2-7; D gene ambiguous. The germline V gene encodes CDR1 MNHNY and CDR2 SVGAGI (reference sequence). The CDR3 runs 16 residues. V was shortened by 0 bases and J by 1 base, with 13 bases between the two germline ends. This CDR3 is CASSYSNKGPSYEQYF. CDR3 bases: TGTGCCAGCAGTTACTCGAATAAAGGACCTTCCTACGAGCAGTACTTC.

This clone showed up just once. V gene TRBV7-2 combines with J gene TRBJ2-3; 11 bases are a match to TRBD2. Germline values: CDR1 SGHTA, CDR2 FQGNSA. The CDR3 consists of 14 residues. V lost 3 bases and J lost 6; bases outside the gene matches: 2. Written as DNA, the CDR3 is TGTGCCAGCAGCTTGGCTAGCGGGGGGGATACGCAGTATTTT. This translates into CASSLASGGDTQYF.

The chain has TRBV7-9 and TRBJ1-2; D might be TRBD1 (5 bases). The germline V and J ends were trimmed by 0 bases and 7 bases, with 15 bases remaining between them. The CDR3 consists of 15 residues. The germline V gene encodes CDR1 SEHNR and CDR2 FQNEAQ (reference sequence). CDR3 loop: CASSLARGQGGGYTF. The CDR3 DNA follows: TGTGCCAGCAGCTTAGCTCGAGGGCAGGGAGGTGGCTACACCTTC.

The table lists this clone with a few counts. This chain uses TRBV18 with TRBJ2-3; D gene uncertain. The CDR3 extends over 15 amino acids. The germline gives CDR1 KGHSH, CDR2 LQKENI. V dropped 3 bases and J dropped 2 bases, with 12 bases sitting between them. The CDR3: CASSPRNYDTDTQYF. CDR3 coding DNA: TGTGCCAGCTCACCCCGGAACTACGACACAGATACGCAGTATTTT.

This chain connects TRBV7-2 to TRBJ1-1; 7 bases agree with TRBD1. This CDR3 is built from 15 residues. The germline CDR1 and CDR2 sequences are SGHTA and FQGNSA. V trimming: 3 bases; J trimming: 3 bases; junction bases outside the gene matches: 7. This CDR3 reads CASSFRGPGDTEAFF. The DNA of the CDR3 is TGTGCCAGCAGCTTTAGGGGGCCAGGGGACACTGAAGCTTTCTTT.

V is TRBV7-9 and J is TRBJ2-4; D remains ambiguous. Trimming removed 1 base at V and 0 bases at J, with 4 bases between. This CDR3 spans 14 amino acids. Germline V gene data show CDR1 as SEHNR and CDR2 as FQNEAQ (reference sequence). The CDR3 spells CASSLGTAKNIQYF. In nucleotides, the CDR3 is TGTGCCAGCAGCTTAGGGACAGCCAAAAACATTCAGTACTTC.

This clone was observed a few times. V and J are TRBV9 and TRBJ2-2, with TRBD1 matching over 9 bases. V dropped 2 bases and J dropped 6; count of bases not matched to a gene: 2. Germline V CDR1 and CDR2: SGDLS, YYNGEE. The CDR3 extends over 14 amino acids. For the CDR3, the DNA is TGTGCCAGCAGCGTCACAGGGGGCTCCGGGGAGCTGTTTTTT. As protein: CASSVTGGSGELFF. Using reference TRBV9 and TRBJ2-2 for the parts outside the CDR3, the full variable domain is DSGVTQTPKHLITATGQRVTLRCSPRSGDLSVYWYQQSLDQGLQFLIQYYNGEERAKGNILERFSAQQFPDLHSELNLSSLELGDSALYFCASSVTGGSGELFFGEGSRLTVL.

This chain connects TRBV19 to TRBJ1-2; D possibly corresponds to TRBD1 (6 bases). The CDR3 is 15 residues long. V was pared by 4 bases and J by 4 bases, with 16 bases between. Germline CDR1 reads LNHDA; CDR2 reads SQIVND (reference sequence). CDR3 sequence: CASSTTEGEGYGYTF. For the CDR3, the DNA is TGTGCCAGTAGTACGACCGAGGGGGAGGGCTATGGCTACACCTTC.

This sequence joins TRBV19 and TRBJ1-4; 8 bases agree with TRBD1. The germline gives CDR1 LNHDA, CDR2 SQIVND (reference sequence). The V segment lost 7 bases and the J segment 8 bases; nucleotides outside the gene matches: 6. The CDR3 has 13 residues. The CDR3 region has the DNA TGTGCCAGTACCCCCCGGGACAGGGAAAAACTGTTTTTT. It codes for CASTPRDREKLFF.

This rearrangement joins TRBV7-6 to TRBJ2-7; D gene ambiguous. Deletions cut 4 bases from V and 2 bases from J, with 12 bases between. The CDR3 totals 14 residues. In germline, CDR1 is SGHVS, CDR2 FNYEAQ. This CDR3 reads CASSSYQVAYEQYF. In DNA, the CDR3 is TGTGCCAGCAGCTCGTACCAGGTCGCCTACGAGCAGTACTTC.